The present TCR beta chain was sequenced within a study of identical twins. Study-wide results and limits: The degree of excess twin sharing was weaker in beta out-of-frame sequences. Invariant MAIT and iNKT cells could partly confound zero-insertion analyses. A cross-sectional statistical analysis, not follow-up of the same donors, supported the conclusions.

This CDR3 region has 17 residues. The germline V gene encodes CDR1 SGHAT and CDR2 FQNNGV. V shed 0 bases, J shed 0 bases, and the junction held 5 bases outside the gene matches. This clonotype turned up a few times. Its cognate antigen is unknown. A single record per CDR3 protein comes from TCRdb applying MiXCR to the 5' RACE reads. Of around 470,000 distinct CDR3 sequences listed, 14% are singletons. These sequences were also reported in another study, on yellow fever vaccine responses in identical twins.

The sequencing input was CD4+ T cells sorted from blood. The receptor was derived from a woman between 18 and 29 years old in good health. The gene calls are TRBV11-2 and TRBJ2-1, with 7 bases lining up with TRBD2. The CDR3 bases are TGTGCCAGCAGCTTAGATCCTAGGACTAGCTCCTACAATGAGCAGTTCTTC. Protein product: CASSLDPRTSSYNEQFF.